This record covers a single T cell receptor (beta chain). Per the original methods: Estimated nucleated cell counts came from reference gene primer amplification. Libraries were prepared by immunoSEQ multiplex PCR; TCRdb keeps only in-frame clonotypes and omits some of them. The V and J calls and clone size were taken over from that table, and D and trimming were inferred from the DNA. The sample records about 240,000 clones, less than 90% being singletons. This sample was taken from a study of blood T cell repertoires in COVID-19. Overall study: Italy, Spain and the United States were the sources of the convalescent and acute COVID-19 samples. T cells, B-cell-depleted T cells, or PBMCs supplied cDNA or gDNA.

The source is a man between 60 and 70 years old with acute or convalescent COVID-19. Specimen: peripheral blood.

Written as DNA, the CDR3 is TGTGCCAGCAGCGTAGGGATAGGAGCTTTACAAGAGACCCAGTACTTC. Translated: CASSVGIGALQETQYF. The chain combines TRBV9 with TRBJ2-5; no definite D call. This CDR3 has 16 amino acids. V dropped 0 bases and J dropped 2 bases, with 14 bases sitting between them. CDR1 and CDR2 (germline): SGDLS, YYNGEE.